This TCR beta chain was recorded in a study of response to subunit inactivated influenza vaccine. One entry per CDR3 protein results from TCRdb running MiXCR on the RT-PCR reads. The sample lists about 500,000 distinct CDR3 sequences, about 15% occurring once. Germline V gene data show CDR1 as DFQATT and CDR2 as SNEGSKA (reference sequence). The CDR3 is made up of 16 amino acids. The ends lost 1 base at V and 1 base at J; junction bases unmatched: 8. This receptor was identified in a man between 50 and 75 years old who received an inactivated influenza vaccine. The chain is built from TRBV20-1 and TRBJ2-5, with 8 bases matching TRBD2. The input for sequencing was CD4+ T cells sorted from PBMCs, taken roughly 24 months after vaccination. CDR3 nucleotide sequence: TGCAGTGCTAGAGGTCTAGTAGCGGGACCCCAAGAGACCCAGTACTTC. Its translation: CSARGLVAGPQETQYF.